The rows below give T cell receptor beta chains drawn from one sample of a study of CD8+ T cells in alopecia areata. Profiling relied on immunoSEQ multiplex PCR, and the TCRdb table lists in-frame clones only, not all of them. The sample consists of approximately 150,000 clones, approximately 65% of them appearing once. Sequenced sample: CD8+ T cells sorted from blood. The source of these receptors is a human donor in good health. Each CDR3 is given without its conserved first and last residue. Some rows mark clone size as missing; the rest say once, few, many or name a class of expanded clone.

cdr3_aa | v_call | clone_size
ASLADPTDTQY | TRBV10-3 | .
SVSGDSYGYT | TRBV29-1 | .
ASSLLASGVLD | TRBV25-1 | .
ASSSQTSGFYEQY | TRBV7-9 | few
ASGTAVEKLF | TRBV2 | .
AISESQGFTEAF | TRBV10-3 | .
ASSHPGGGPQH | TRBV7-9 | .
ATTIGPTNTGELF | TRBV6-5 | .
ASVRPGIFYEQY | TRBV2 | .
ASRDGDRASIEQY | TRBV11-2 | once
SVSRRGQSGANVLT | TRBV29-1 | .
ATSLRRDRDLYEQY | TRBV15 | once
ASRGPEKLF | TRBV6-5 | .